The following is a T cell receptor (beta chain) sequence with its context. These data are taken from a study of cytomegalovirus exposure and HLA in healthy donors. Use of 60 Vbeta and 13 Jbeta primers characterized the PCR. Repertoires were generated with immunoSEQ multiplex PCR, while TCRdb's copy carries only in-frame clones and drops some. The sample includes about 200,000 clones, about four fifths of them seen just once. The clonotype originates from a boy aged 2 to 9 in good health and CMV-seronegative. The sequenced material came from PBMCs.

Here the CDR3 DNA reads TGTGCCAGCAGTGGGGGGGATGGCTACACCTTC. It yields the protein CASSGGDGYTF. The chain links TRBV27 to TRBJ1-2, with D perhaps TRBD1 (5 bases). The germline CDR1 and CDR2 sequences are MNHEY and SMNVEV (reference sequence). The CDR3 extends over 11 amino acids. Between the trimmed V and J ends, which lost 5 bases and 6 bases, there was a span of 7 bases.